The next 28 T cell receptor beta chains were all read from a single sample in a study of blood T cells in healthy people across ages. A second PCR of roughly 7 to 11 cycles used a sample-barcoded 5' primer and a J-beta primer mix. One entry per CDR3 protein, called by TCRdb with MiXCR from the 5' RACE reads. The repertoire includes hundreds of thousands of distinct CDR3 sequences, approximately 30% of them detected once, and approximately 15% sits in the top ten. Sequenced input: blood. The receptor source for this set is a woman of 80 years or more in good health.

This clonotype was counted at least ten times. The V call is TRBV7-3, the J call TRBJ2-6, with a tentative D call TRBD2 (5 bases). The CDR3 sequence is 13 residues long. Germline V gene lookup returns CDR1 SGHTA and CDR2 FQGTGA. Trimming pared 3 bases from V and 12 bases from J, leaving 12 bases between. CDR3 sequence (DNA): TGTGCCAGCAGCTTGGCCACCACTAGCGTCCTGACTTTC. Translating gives CASSLATTSVLTF.

There are many counts of this clonotype. Being one base from a much bigger clone, this may be a read error. V is TRBV20-1 and J is TRBJ2-5, with D unclear. CDR3 length: 12 amino acids. V was cut by 2 bases and J by 1 base, with 5 bases left in between. CDR1 is DFQATT, CDR2 SNEGSKA, per germline (reference sequence). DNA for the CDR3: TGCAGTGCTAGACAGGTCCAAGAGACCCAGTACTTC. This sequence encodes CSARQVQETQYF.

V gene TRBV6-2 or TRBV6-3 combines with J gene TRBJ1-5; 12 nucleotides line up with TRBD1. The CDR3 runs 14 residues. With 2 bases clipped from V and 7 bases from J, the junction kept 0 bases outside the gene matches. From germline, CDR1 is MNHEY and CDR2 SVGEGT. This chain's CDR3 is CASSYGTGGQPQHF. The CDR3 DNA sequence: TGTGCCAGCAGTTACGGGACAGGGGGCCAGCCCCAGCATTTT.

Remarks on this clonotype: A clone one base away is much larger, so this may be a read error. The rearrangement links TRBV28 to TRBJ2-7; 7 nucleotides line up with TRBD1. The CDR3 is made up of 13 amino acids. CDR1 is MDHEN, CDR2 SYDVKM, per germline. CDR3 DNA: TGTGCCGGCAGACTCACAGGGGTGAGGGAGCAGTACTTC. It translates to CAGRLTGVREQYF.

This chain joins TRBV6-6 and TRBJ2-2; 9 bases align to TRBD1. The CDR3 has 15 residues. The V segment lost 10 bases and the J segment 5 bases; nucleotides outside the gene matches: 11. Germline V gene lookup returns CDR1 MNHNY and CDR2 SVGAGI (reference sequence). CDR3 coding DNA: TGTGCCACCCTAAGGGGACAGGGTAGGACCGGGGAGCTGTTTTTT. It translates to CATLRGQGRTGELFF.

This chain connects TRBV12-3 or TRBV12-4 to TRBJ2-1; the D gene is possibly TRBD1 (5 bases). V dropped 3 bases and J dropped 4 bases, with 10 bases sitting between them. The CDR3 runs 14 residues. In DNA form, the CDR3 reads TGTGCCAGCAGTTTCCGACAGCATTACAATGAGCAGTTCTTC. As protein: CASSFRQHYNEQFF.

Points on this clonotype: A much more abundant neighbour one base away suggests this may be a read error. The CDR3 does not close with the conserved phenylalanine or tryptophan, likely indicating a read error. The chain links TRBV9 to TRBJ2-5; 12 nucleotides line up with TRBD2. The CDR3 extends over 16 amino acids. Trimming removed 7 bases from V and 2 bases from J; junction bases left unmatched: 9. Germline V gives CDR1 SGDLS, CDR2 YYNGEE. The CDR3 loop reads CASSLGTSGPQETQYV. Written as DNA, the CDR3 is TGTGCCAGCTCGCTTGGGACTAGCGGGCCACAAGAGACCCAGTACGTC.

This clonotype was seen many times. CDR3 sequence (DNA): TGCGCCAGCAGCTTGGAGGGGGCGCAAGGCACAGATACGCAGTATTTT. It encodes CASSLEGAQGTDTQYF. V is TRBV5-1 and J is TRBJ2-3, with 7 nucleotides matching TRBD1. The CDR3 has 16 residues. V gave up 0 bases and J gave up 1 base; unmatched junction bases: 5. CDR1 is SGHRS, CDR2 YFSETQ, per germline.

With respect to this clonotype: This clone may be a read error of a much larger clone one base away. The V and J genes are TRBV7-9 and TRBJ2-3; D is perhaps TRBD1 or TRBD2 (6 bases each). V was trimmed by 4 bases and J by 0 bases, leaving 11 bases between them. The CDR3 totals 15 residues. Per germline, CDR1 SEHNR and CDR2 FQNEAQ (reference sequence). The chain's CDR3 is CASSWWGASTDTQYF. In DNA form, the CDR3 reads TGTGCCAGCAGCTGGTGGGGGGCCAGCACAGATACGCAGTATTTT. The variable domain in full, completed from reference TRBV7-9 and TRBJ2-3, reads DTGVSQNPRHKITKRGQNVTFRCDPISEHNRLYWYRQTLGQGPEFLTYFQNEAQLEKSRLLSDRFSAERPKGSFSTLEIQRTEQGDSAMYLCASSWWGASTDTQYFGPGTRLTVL.

In regard to this clonotype: A single base separates this from a much larger clone, so it may be a read error. The chain couples TRBV7-9 to TRBJ2-7, with D possibly matching TRBD1 (5 bases). The CDR3 covers 14 residues. The V gene lost 2 bases and the J gene lost 7 bases, with 15 bases spanning the gap. CDR1 and CDR2 (germline): SEHNR, FQNEAQ (reference sequence). The CDR3 region has the DNA TGTGCCAGCAGCTTACGTAGGGGTGACAATGAGCAGTACTTC. This encodes CASSLRRGDNEQYF.

This clonotype was seen repeatedly, ten times or more. J is TRBJ2-7 and V is TRBV20-1; D gene ambiguous. This CDR3 region has 12 residues. CDR1 and CDR2 from the germline V gene are DFQATT and SNEGSKA (reference sequence). The germline V and J ends were trimmed by 6 bases and 2 bases, with 11 bases remaining between them. CDR3 nucleotides: TGCAGTGCAACCGGAATCGCCTACGAGCAGTACTTC. Amino acids: CSATGIAYEQYF.

This chain connects TRBV2 to TRBJ2-4; TRBD2 matches at 8 bases. The CDR3 runs 15 residues. Per the germline V gene, CDR1 is SNHLY and CDR2 is FYNNEI. V shed 0 bases and J 13 bases; nucleotides not matched to a gene: 11. This CDR3 reads CASSEAGTSWGEQYF. CDR3 DNA sequence: TGTGCCAGCAGTGAAGCCGGGACTAGTTGGGGTGAGCAGTACTTC. Full variable domain (missing parts from reference TRBV2 and TRBJ2-4): EPEVTQTPSHQVTQMGQEVILRCVPISNHLYFYWYRQILGQKVEFLVSFYNNEISEKSEIFDDQFSVERPDGSNFTLKIRSTKLEDSAMYFCASSEAGTSWGEQYFGAGTRLSVL.

V and J are TRBV28 and TRBJ1-5; 7 positions match TRBD1. This CDR3 region has 12 residues. J was trimmed by 7 bases and V by 10 bases; bases with no gene match: 7. The germline V gene encodes CDR1 MDHEN and CDR2 SYDVKM. This CDR3 reads CAIATGIQPQHF. The CDR3 DNA is TGTGCCATCGCGACAGGGATACAGCCCCAGCATTTT.

Comments on this clonotype: A much larger clone differs from this one at a single base, so this may be a read error. The CDR3 DNA is TGTGCCAGCAGTGAGGAAGGAGCTAACTATGGCTACACCTTC. It is translated as CASSEEGANYGYTF. This chain joins TRBV2 and TRBJ1-2; D gene unclear. The CDR3 covers 14 residues. Germline V CDR1 and CDR2: SNHLY, FYNNEI. V lost 3 bases, J lost 0 bases, and 8 bases lay in between.

Note on this clonotype: This may come from a read error, since a much larger clone is one base off. V gene TRBV3-1 combines with J gene TRBJ1-2; D not resolved. The V end lost 4 bases, the J end lost 5 bases, and 11 bases lay between the germline ends. Germline V gene lookup returns CDR1 LGHDT and CDR2 YNNKEL (reference sequence). The CDR3 is 13 amino acids. CDR3 region: CASSPSRLYGYTF. CDR3 coding DNA: TGTGCCAGCAGCCCCTCAAGACTGTATGGCTACACCTTC. The entire variable domain, with the rest obtained from reference TRBV3-1 and TRBJ1-2, is as follows: DTAVSQTPKYLVTQMGNDKSIKCEQNLGHDTMYWYKQDSKKFLKIMFSYNNKELIINETVPNRFSPKSPDKAHLNLHINSLELGDSAVYFCASSPSRLYGYTFGSGTRLTVV.

This clonotype was counted ten times or more. The genes are TRBV30 and TRBJ2-5; a possible D gene is TRBD1 (6 bases). The V gene's germline CDR1 is GTSNPN and CDR2 SVGIG (reference sequence). The V gene lost 8 bases and the J gene lost 5 bases, with 21 bases spanning the gap. The CDR3 spans 14 residues. CDR3 coding DNA: TGTGCCGCCTACGGGACACAGTTTTCGGAGACCCAGTACTTC. Its translation: CAAYGTQFSETQYF.

A few counts support this clonotype. The junction departs from germline at one end; a sequencing error may be responsible. The chain combines TRBV4-2 with TRBJ1-2; TRBD1 matches 7 bases. This CDR3 has 15 residues. CDR1 and CDR2 from the germline V gene are LGHNA and YNFKEQ. The DNA of the CDR3 is TGTGCCAGCAGCCACATTCCCGACAGGGACGGGGGCTTCACCTTC. Translated, it gives CASSHIPDRDGGFTF.

This clonotype was counted at least ten times. V is TRBV5-1 and J is TRBJ2-5; D is tentatively TRBD1 or TRBD2 (6 bases each). Germline CDR1 and CDR2: SGHRS and YFSETQ. With 0 bases removed from V and 5 bases from J, the gap between germline ends came to 14 bases. The CDR3 has 15 residues. The CDR3 DNA reads as TGCGCCAGCAGCTTGGCAGGGGCCGGAGGGGAGACCCAGTACTTC. Protein: CASSLAGAGGETQYF.

There are many counts of this clonotype. The chain is built from TRBV20-1 and TRBJ1-2; D remains unclear. The CDR3 sequence is 11 residues long. The V and J ends lost 5 bases and 6 bases respectively, with 10 bases between them. Germline CDR1 is DFQATT and CDR2 is SNEGSKA (reference sequence). The CDR3 DNA sequence: TGCAGTGCTCACGGTCGAGATGGCTACACCTTC. Translated, it gives CSAHGRDGYTF.

This clonotype was recorded many times. A much larger clone differs from this one at a single base, so this may be a read error. This rearrangement joins TRBV7-2 to TRBJ2-5, with 16 bases aligning to TRBD2. The CDR3 sequence is 17 residues long. Germline V CDR1 and CDR2: SGHTA, FQGNSA. V dropped 1 base and J dropped 11; count of bases not matched to a gene: 10. This CDR3 reads CASSLEGLAGGWNEQYF. The DNA of the CDR3 is TGTGCCAGCAGCTTAGAGGGACTAGCGGGGGGGTGGAATGAGCAGTACTTC.

This clonotype came up many times. The chain's CDR3 is CASSQGLTSGGAKKFF. The CDR3 DNA sequence: TGTGCCAGCAGCCAAGGTTTAACTAGCGGGGGGGCCAAGAAGTTCTTC. This chain connects TRBV3-1 to TRBJ2-1; 13 bases match TRBD2. This CDR3 is 16 amino acids long. Germline lookup yields CDR1 LGHDT and CDR2 YNNKEL (reference sequence). The ends lost 1 base at V and 14 bases at J; junction bases unmatched: 11.

This clonotype appeared many times. The rearrangement joins TRBV5-1 to TRBJ1-4; D might be TRBD1 (5 bases). Germline V gene lookup returns CDR1 SGHRS and CDR2 YFSETQ. The CDR3 is 16 residues long. V was shortened by 0 bases and J by 3 bases, with 12 bases between the two germline ends. CDR3 sequence: CASSLALDMANEKLFF. The CDR3 bases are TGCGCCAGCAGCTTGGCCTTGGACATGGCTAATGAAAAACTGTTTTTT.

This clonotype came up a few times. Relative to the germline gene, one junction end is altered; a read error may explain this. The chain combines TRBV30 with TRBJ2-7; tentatively, D is TRBD2 (5 bases). The germline V gene encodes CDR1 GTSNPN and CDR2 SVGIG (reference sequence). The CDR3 is 12 amino acids. Here the CDR3 DNA reads TGTGCCCGGAGGACGAACTCCTACGAGCAGTACTTC. Translated, it gives CARRTNSYEQYF.

This clonotype was observed a few times. In nucleotides, the CDR3 is TGCGCCAGCAGCCAGGCGTGGGGACTAGCGGGGGTTGAGCAGTTCTTC. Its protein is CASSQAWGLAGVEQFF. V gene TRBV4-1 combines with J gene TRBJ2-1; 14 bases are a match to TRBD2. J was trimmed by 9 bases and V by 3 bases; bases with no gene match: 7. Looked up from germline, CDR1 is MGHRA and CDR2 is YSYEKL. The CDR3 extends over 16 amino acids.

This chain joins TRBV20-1 and TRBJ2-5, with D tentatively TRBD1 (6 bases). V dropped 6 bases and J dropped 11 bases, with 22 bases sitting between them. CDR1 is DFQATT and CDR2 is SNEGSKA in the germline V gene (reference sequence). This CDR3 region has 13 residues. The chain's CDR3 is CSAPGDIPYKQYF. For the CDR3, the DNA is TGCAGTGCGCCCGGGGACATTCCCTACAAACAGTACTTC.

This clonotype was observed at least ten times. The V call is TRBV7-3, the J call TRBJ2-2; D possibly matches TRBD1 or TRBD2 (5 bases each). Germline CDR1 is SGHTA and CDR2 is FQGTGA. V was cut by 5 bases and J by 4 bases, with 14 bases left in between. The CDR3 sequence is 15 residues long. The DNA of the CDR3 is TGTGCCAGCAGCCCGACCGGGACCCTCACCGGGGAGCTGTTTTTT. It encodes CASSPTGTLTGELFF.

The gene calls are TRBV5-1 and TRBJ1-1, with D hard to call. The germline gives CDR1 SGHRS, CDR2 YFSETQ. The CDR3 runs 14 residues. V lost 0 bases, J lost 0 bases, and 6 bases lay in between. The CDR3 DNA reads as TGCGCCAGCAGCTTGGTCACGGTGAACACTGAAGCTTTCTTT. Translating it yields CASSLVTVNTEAFF.

The V call is TRBV2, the J call TRBJ2-5; the match to TRBD1 covers 10 bases. The CDR3 totals 12 residues. The germline gives CDR1 SNHLY, CDR2 FYNNEI. With V trimmed by 7 bases and J by 11 bases, 7 bases remained unmatched. CDR3 residues: CASMTGGVGQYF. The CDR3 coding sequence is TGTGCCAGCATGACAGGGGGCGTCGGTCAGTACTTC. Full variable domain (remainder filled in from reference TRBV2 and TRBJ2-5): EPEVTQTPSHQVTQMGQEVILRCVPISNHLYFYWYRQILGQKVEFLVSFYNNEISEKSEIFDDQFSVERPDGSNFTLKIRSTKLEDSAMYFCASMTGGVGQYFGPGTRLLVL.